These 5 T cell receptor beta chains were sequenced from one sample in a study of regulatory T cells in long-lasting Graves disease listed by TCRdb under 2021. The time point label on this specimen signifies: newly diagnosed GD, antithyroid drugs for less than 3 months. For both TCR sequencing and RNA sequencing, RNA was extracted from PBMCs using TRIzol. Receptors were amplified or captured by multiplex PCR. This sample was sequenced with an Illumina HiSeq 4000. To build TCR beta libraries, CDR3 regions were amplified by Arm-PCR using iRepertoire HTBI primers. TCRdb trimmed the raw reads at Q25, called clones with MiXCR and kept productive beta chains. Each CDR3 protein gets just one entry, which takes the most common genes and DNA from the rows behind it. The sample includes more than 300,000 distinct CDR3 sequences, with about 14% observed a single time. Clones ranked in the top ten supply approximately 22% of the sample.

Source: peripheral blood mononuclear cells (PBMCs), taken at new diagnosis, from a patient treated with antithyroid drugs. The receptors come from a female donor with Graves disease.

Points on this clonotype: At one end, the junction sequence differs from germline, possibly due to a read error. The chain has TRBV7-9 and TRBJ2-2, with no clear D. CDR1 is SEHNR, CDR2 FQNEAQ, per germline (reference sequence). CDR3 length: 14 residues. The CDR3 DNA is TGTGCCACCAGCTTACCGGACAACACCGGGGAGCTGTTTTTT. This sequence encodes CATSLPDNTGELFF.

This clonotype appeared many times. The gene calls are TRBV11-2 and TRBJ2-2; D unclear. Germline CDR1 SGHAT, CDR2 FQNNGV. CDR3 length: 14 amino acids. V lost 5 bases to trimming and J lost 4 bases, with 11 bases between them. CDR3 nucleotide sequence: TGTGCCAGCAGCCCAGACGTACCCACCGGGGAGCTGTTTTTT. Amino acid sequence: CASSPDVPTGELFF.

This chain uses TRBV4-3 with TRBJ1-4; D call uncertain. The CDR3 is made up of 14 amino acids. The V and J ends lost 0 bases and 0 bases respectively, with 2 bases between them. Germline values: CDR1 LGHNA, CDR2 YSLEER. The CDR3 sequence is CASSQDATNEKLFF. For the CDR3, the DNA is TGCGCCAGCAGCCAAGACGCAACTAATGAAAAACTGTTTTTT.

This clonotype has a count of ten or more. This chain connects TRBV20-1 to TRBJ1-1; D uncertain. The germline V gene has CDR1 DFQATT and CDR2 SNEGSKA (reference sequence). Trimming removed 3 bases at V and 4 bases at J, with 12 bases between. The length of the CDR3 is 13 residues. The CDR3, as DNA: TGCAGTGCTAGTAACGAGAAGGGCACTGAAGCTTTCTTT. Protein: CSASNEKGTEAFF.

In this sample, this clonotype turned up many times. The genes are TRBV27 and TRBJ2-7, with 10 bases lining up with TRBD1. V shed 1 base and J 2 bases; nucleotides not matched to a gene: 5. CDR1 is MNHEY and CDR2 is SMNVEV in the germline V gene (reference sequence). The CDR3 has 16 amino acids. CDR3 region: CASSLFGTGATYEQYF. The CDR3 DNA reads as TGTGCCAGCAGTTTATTTGGGACAGGGGCCACCTACGAGCAGTACTTC.